This T cell receptor beta chain was recovered during a study of CD8 T cells in Susac syndrome. This clonotype was seen a handful of times. An amount of RNA that ranged from roughly 0.5 to 1 ug was reverse transcribed with random hexamers. TCRdb passed the immunoSEQ multiplex PCR reads through MiXCR, listing each CDR3 protein once. The data show around 200,000 distinct CDR3 sequences, roughly 95% seen once. The length of the CDR3 is 14 residues. Germline V CDR1 and CDR2: LNHNV, YYDKDF (reference sequence). Between the trimmed V and J ends, which lost 3 bases and 1 base, there was a span of 8 bases. The sample consisted of CD4+ T cells from PBMCs. This chain links TRBV15 with TRBJ2-3, with D possibly matching TRBD2 (6 bases). The TCR comes from a human donor in good health. The CDR3 region has the DNA TGTGCCACCAGCAGCGGGGAGGGCACAGATACGCAGTATTTT. This encodes CATSSGEGTDTQYF.